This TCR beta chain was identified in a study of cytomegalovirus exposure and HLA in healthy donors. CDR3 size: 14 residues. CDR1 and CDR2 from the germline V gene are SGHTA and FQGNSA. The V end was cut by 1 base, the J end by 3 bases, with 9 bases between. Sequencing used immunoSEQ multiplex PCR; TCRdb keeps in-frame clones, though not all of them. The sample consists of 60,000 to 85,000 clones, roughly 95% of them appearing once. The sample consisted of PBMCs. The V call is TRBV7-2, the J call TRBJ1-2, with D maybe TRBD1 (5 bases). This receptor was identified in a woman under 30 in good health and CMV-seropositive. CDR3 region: CASSLGSGDYGYTF. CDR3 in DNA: TGTGCCAGCAGCTTAGGCTCGGGGGACTATGGCTACACCTTC.